This T cell receptor beta chain derives from a study of T-cell reconstitution after alpha-beta-depleted transplantation in children. During its preparation, the TCRbeta library received unique molecular identifiers. From the PCR reads, TCRdb called clonotypes with MiXCR, one entry per CDR3 protein. The sample lists just under 550,000 distinct CDR3 sequences, 18% occurring once. The CDR3 is 14 amino acids. Trimming cost V 4 bases and J 3 bases; bases outside gene matches: 3. Germline CDR1 and CDR2: MGHDK and SYGVNS. The V gene is TRBV25-1, the J gene TRBJ2-5; 9 nucleotides match TRBD2. The receptor's source is a human donor who donated a stem cell graft to a child with acute lymphoblastic leukemia. This specimen consisted of PBMCs from the stem cell graft donor, obtained from the stem cell graft. The CDR3 DNA reads TGTGCCAGCAGTGTTATAGCGGGGGAAGAGACCCAGTACTTC. Its translation is CASSVIAGEETQYF.